This T cell receptor beta chain was observed in a study of blood T cells in healthy people across ages. Study-level background: Per two T cells, template switching captured roughly one barcoded beta molecule.

The germline gives CDR1 MNHEY, CDR2 SMNVEV (reference sequence). V lost 1 base to trimming and J lost 3 bases, with 15 bases between them. This CDR3 comprises 16 residues. About this clonotype: The antigen remains undetermined.

Findings and caveats of the study: The study could not conclusively compare naive and antigen-experienced cells, given its unsorted PBMCs.

A second PCR of 7 to 11 cycles used a sample-barcoded 5' primer and a J-beta primer mix. Every sample returned 2.5 million or more CDR3-containing paired-end reads. In TCRdb, the 5' RACE reads were re-called with MiXCR into one record per CDR3 protein. The sample has about 1.4 million distinct CDR3 sequences, 55% to 75% seen once. This receptor was taken from a man aged 18 to 29 in good health. This chain links TRBV27 with TRBJ1-2, with D tentatively TRBD1 (5 bases). The sample taken for sequencing was blood. The CDR3 sequence is CASSLYPGGADYGYTF. As DNA, the CDR3 is TGTGCCAGCAGTTTATATCCCGGTGGGGCAGACTATGGCTACACCTTC.